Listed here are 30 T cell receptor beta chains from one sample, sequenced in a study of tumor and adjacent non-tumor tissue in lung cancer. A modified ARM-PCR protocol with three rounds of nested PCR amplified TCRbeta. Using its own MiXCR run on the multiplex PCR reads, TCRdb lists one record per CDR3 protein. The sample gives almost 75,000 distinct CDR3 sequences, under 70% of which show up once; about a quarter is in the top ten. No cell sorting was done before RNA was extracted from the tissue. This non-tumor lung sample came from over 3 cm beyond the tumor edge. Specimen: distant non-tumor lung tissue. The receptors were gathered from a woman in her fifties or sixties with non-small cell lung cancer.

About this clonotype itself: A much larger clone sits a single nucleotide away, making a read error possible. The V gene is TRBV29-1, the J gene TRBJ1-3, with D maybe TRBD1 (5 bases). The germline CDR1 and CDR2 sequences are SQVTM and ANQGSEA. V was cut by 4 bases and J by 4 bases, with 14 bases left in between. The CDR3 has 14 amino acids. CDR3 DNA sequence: TGCAGCGTTGCGGGGGAGGGAGCAGGAAACACCATATATTTT. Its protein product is CSVAGEGAGNTIYF.

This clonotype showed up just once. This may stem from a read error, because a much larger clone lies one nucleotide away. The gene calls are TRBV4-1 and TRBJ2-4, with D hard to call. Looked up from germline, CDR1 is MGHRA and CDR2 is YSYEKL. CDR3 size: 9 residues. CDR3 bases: TGCGTCAGCCCGGATTTTCAGTACTTC. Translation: CVSPDFQYF.

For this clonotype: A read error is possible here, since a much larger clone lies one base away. The CDR3: CASSQDRQFMNTEVFF. The CDR3 DNA reads TGCGCCAGCAGCCAAGACCGACAGTTCATGAACACTGAAGTTTTCTTT. V and J are TRBV4-1 and TRBJ1-1, with TRBD1 as a possible D gene (5 bases). Per germline, CDR1 MGHRA and CDR2 YSYEKL. The CDR3 covers 16 residues.

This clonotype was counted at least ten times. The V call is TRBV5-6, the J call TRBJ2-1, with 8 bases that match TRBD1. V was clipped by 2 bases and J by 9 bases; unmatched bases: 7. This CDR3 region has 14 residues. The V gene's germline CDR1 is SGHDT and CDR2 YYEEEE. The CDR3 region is CASSFWTGYSEQFF. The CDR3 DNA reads TGTGCCAGCAGCTTTTGGACAGGGTATAGTGAGCAGTTCTTC.

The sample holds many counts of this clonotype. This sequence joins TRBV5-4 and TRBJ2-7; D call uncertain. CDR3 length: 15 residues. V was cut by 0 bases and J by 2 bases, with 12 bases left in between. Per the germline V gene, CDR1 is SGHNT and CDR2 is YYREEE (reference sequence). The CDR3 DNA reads TGTGCCAGCAGCTTGGCCGGCGGTAACGCCTACGAGCAGTACTTC. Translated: CASSLAGGNAYEQYF. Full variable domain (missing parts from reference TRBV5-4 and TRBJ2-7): ETGVTQSPTHLIKTRGQQVTLRCSSQSGHNTVSWYQQALGQGPQFIFQYYREEENGRGNFPPRFSGLQFPNYSSELNVNALELDDSALYLCASSLAGGNAYEQYFGPGTRLTVT.

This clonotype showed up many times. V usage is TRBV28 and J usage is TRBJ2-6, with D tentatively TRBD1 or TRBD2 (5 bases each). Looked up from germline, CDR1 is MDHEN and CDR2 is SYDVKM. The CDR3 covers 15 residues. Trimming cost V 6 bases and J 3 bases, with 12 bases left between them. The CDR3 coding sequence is TGTGCCAGCAGCGCTAGGGACGGTGGGGCCAACGTCCTGACTTTC. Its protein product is CASSARDGGANVLTF.

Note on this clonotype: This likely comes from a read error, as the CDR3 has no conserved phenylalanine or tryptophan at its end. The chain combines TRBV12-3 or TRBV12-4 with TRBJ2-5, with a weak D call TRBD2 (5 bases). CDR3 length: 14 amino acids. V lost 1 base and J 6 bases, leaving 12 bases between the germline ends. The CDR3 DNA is TGTGCCAGCAGTTTAGACAGCCTCGGGAAGACCCAGTACATC. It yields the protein CASSLDSLGKTQYI.

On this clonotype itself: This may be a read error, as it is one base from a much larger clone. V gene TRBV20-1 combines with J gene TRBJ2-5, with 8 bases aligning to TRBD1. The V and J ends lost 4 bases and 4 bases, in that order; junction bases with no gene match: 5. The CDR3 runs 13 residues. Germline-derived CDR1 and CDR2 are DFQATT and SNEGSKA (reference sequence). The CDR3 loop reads CSAKTGVRETQYF. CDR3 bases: TGCAGTGCTAAGACAGGGGTAAGAGAGACCCAGTACTTC.

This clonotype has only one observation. CDR3 in DNA: TGTGCCAGCAGTTCCATGCGGCGTGCTGAGCAGTTCTTC. This encodes CASSSMRRAEQFF. This chain connects TRBV6-5 to TRBJ2-1; D unresolved. V lost 4 bases and J lost 9, with 13 bases in between. The germline V gene has CDR1 MNHEY and CDR2 SVGAGI. The CDR3 covers 13 residues.

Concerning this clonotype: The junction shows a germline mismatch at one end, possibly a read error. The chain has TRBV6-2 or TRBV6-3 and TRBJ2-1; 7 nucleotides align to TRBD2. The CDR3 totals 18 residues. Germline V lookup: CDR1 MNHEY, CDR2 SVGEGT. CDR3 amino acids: CASSYPVAGVSGYNEQFF. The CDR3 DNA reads TGTGCCAGCAGTTACCCCGTTGCGGGAGTGTCTGGGTACAATGAGCAGTTTTTC.

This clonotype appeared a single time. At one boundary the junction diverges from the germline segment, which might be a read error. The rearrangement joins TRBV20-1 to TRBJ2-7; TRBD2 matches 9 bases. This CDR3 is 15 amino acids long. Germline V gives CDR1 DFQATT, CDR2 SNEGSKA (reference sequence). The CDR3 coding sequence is TGCAGTGCTGATCCTATGACTAGCGGCACCTATGAGCAGTACTTC. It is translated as CSADPMTSGTYEQYF.

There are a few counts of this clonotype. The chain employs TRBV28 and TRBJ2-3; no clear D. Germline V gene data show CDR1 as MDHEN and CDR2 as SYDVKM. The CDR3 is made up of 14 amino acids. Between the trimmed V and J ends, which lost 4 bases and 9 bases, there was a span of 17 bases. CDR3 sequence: CASSSTIVRDTQYF. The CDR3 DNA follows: TGTGCCAGCAGTTCGACAATCGTAAGAGACACGCAGTATTTT.

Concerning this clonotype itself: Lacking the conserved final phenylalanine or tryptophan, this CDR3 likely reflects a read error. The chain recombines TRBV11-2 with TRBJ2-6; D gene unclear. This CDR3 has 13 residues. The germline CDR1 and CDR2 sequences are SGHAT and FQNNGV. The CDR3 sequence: CASSLGGANVLTL. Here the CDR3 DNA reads TGTGCTAGCAGCTTAGGCGGGGCCAACGTCCTGACTTTA.

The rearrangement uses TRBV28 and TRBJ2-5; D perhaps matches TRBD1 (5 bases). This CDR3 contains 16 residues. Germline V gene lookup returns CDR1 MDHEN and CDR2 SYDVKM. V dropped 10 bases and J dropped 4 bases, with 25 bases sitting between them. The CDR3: CANRTLRRRRRETQYF. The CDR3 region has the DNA TGTGCCAACAGGACGCTTAGGCGGCGTAGGAGAGAGACCCAGTACTTC.

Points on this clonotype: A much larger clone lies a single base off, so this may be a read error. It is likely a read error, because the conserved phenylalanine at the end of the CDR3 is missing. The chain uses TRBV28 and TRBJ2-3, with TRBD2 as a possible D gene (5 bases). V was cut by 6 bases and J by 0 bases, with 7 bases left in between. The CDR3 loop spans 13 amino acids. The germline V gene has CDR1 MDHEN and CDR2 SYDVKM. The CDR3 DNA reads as TGTGCCAGCAGGCGGACTAGCACAGATACGCAGTATTTG. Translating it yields CASRRTSTDTQYL.

CDR3 sequence: CASSPLKGGLPTDTQYF. The CDR3 DNA sequence: TGTGCCAGCAGCCCTCTCAAGGGGGGGCTTCCCACAGATACGCAGTATTTT. This chain joins TRBV5-6 and TRBJ2-3; D may be TRBD2 (7 bases). V lost 4 bases, J lost 2 bases, and 20 bases lay in between. This CDR3 spans 17 amino acids. Germline V lookup: CDR1 SGHDT, CDR2 YYEEEE. Full variable domain (missing parts from reference TRBV5-6 and TRBJ2-3): DAGVTQSPTHLIKTRGQQVTLRCSPKSGHDTVSWYQQALGQGPQFIFQYYEEEERQRGNFPDRFSGHQFPNYSSELNVNALLLGDSALYLCASSPLKGGLPTDTQYFGPGTRLTVL.

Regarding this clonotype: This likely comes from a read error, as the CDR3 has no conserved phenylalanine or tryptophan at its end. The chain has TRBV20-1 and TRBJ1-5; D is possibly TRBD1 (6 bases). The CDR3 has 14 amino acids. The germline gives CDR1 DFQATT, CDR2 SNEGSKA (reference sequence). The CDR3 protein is CSARGTASNQHQHS. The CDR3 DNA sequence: TGCAGTGCTAGAGGGACAGCTAGCAATCAGCACCAGCATTCT.

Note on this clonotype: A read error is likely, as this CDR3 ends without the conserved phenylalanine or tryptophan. The CDR3 region is CSARDPSLWNEQYY. CDR3 coding DNA: TGCAGTGCTAGAGACCCTAGCCTATGGAACGAGCAGTACTAC. The chain links TRBV20-1 to TRBJ2-7; D perhaps matches TRBD2 (5 bases). Deletions cut 0 bases from V and 5 bases from J, with 14 bases between. Looked up from germline, CDR1 is DFQATT and CDR2 is SNEGSKA (reference sequence). The CDR3 is made up of 14 amino acids.

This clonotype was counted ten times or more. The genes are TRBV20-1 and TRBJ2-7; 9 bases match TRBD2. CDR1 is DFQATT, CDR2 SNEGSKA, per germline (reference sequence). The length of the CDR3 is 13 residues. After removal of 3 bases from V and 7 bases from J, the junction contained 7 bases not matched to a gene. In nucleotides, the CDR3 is TGCAGTGCTAGTGCGGGAGGGCCCTCTGAGCAGTACTTC. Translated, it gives CSASAGGPSEQYF.

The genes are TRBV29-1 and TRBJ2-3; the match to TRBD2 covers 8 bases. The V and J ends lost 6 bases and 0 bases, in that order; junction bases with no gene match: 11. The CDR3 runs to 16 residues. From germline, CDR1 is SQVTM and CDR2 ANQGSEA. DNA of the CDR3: TGCAGCGTCACTTGGCTAGCGGGTACTAGCACAGATACGCAGTATTTT. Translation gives CSVTWLAGTSTDTQYF.

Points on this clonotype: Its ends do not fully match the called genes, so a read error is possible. This chain's CDR3 is CSASVGQDNQPQQF. The CDR3 DNA reads as TGCAGTGCTAGTGTCGGCCAGGACAATCAGCCCCAGCAATTT. The genes are TRBV20-1 and TRBJ1-5, with D maybe TRBD1 (5 bases). Looked up from germline, CDR1 is DFQATT and CDR2 is SNEGSKA (reference sequence). The CDR3 runs to 14 residues.

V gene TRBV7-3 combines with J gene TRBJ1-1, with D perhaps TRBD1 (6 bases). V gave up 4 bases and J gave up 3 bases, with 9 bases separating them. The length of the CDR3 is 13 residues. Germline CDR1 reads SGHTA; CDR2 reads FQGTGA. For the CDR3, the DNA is TGTGCCAGCAGCTGGGGGCGAGACACTGAAGCTTTCTTT. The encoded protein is CASSWGRDTEAFF.

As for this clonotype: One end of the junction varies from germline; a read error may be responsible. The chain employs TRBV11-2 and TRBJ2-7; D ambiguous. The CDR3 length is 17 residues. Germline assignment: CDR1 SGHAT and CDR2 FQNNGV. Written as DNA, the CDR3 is TGTGCTAGCAGCTGGAAAGCCTGGACGGTTAGCTCCTACGAGCAGTACTTC. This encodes CASSWKAWTVSSYEQYF.

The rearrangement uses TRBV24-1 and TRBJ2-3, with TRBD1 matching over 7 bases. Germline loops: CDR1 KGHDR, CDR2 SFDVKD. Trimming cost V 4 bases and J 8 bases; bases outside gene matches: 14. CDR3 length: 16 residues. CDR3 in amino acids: CATSDYGTEGASTQYF. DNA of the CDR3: TGTGCCACCAGTGACTACGGGACAGAGGGGGCAAGTACGCAGTATTTT.

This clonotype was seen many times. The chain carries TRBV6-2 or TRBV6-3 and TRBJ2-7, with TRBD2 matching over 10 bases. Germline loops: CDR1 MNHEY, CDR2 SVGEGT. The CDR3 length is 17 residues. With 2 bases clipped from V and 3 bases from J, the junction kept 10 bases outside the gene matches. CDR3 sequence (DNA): TGTGCCAGCAGTTACACATACCTAGCGGGAGTATTCTACGAGCAGTACTTC. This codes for CASSYTYLAGVFYEQYF.

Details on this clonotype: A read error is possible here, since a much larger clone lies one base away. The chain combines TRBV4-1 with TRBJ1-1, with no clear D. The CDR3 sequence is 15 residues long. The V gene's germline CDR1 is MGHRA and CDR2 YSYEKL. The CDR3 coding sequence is TGCGTCAGCAGCCAAGATCCCACTGCGAACACTGAAGCTTTCTTT. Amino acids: CVSSQDPTANTEAFF.

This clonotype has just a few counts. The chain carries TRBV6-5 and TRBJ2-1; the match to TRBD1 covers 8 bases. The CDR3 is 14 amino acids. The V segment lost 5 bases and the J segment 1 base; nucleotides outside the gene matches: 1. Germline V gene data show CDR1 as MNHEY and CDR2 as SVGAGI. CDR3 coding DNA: TGTGCCAGCAGTCGACAGGGGTCCTACAATGAGCAGTTCTTC. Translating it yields CASSRQGSYNEQFF.

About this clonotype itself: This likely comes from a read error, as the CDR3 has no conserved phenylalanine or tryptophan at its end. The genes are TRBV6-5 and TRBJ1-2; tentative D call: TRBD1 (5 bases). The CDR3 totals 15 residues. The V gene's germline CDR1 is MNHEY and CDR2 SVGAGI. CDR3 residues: CVNSYSRGEGYGYTI. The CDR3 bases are TGTGTCAACAGTTACTCGAGGGGAGAGGGCTATGGCTACACCATC.

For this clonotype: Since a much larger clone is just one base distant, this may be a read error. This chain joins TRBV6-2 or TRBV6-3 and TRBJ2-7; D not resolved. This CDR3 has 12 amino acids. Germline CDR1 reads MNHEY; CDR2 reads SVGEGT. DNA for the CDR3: TGTGCCAACAGTCAAAATAGCTACGAGCAGTACTTC. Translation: CANSQNSYEQYF.

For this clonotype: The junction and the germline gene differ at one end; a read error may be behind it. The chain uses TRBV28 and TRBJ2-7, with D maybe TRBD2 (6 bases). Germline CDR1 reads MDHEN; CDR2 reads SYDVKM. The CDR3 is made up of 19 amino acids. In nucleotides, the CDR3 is TGTGTCAGCAGTTTGCCGCGGTCCCATCGCGGGACCTCCTCCTACGAGCAGTACTTC. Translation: CVSSLPRSHRGTSSYEQYF.